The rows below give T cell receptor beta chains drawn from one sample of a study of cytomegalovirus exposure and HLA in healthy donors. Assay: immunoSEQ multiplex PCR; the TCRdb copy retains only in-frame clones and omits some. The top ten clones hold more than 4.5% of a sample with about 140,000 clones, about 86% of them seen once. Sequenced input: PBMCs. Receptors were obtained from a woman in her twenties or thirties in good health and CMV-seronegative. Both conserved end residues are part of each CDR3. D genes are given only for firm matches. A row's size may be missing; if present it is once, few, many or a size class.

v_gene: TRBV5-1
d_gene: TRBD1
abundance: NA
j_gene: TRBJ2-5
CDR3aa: CASSLGGQVEETQYF
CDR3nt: TGCGCCAGCAGCTTGGGGGGACAGGTCGAAGAGACCCAGTACTTC

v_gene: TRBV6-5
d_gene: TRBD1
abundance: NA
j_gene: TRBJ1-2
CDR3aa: CASRVGQGIYGYTF
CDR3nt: TGTGCCAGCAGAGTCGGACAGGGGATCTATGGCTACACCTTC

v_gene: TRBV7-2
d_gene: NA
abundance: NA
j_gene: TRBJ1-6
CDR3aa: CASSRPPGQGDSPLHF
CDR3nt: TGTGCCAGCAGCCGCCCACCCGGCCAGGGCGATTCACCCCTCCACTTT

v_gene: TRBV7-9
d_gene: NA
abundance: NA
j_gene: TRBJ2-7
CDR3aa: CASSLGGGVYEQYF
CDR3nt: TGTGCCAGCAGCTTAGGAGGAGGAGTCTACGAGCAGTACTTC

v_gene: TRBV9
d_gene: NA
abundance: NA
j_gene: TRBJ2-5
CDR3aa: CASSLTGEPRETQYF
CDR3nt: TGTGCCAGCAGTCTCACGGGAGAACCACGAGAGACCCAGTACTTC

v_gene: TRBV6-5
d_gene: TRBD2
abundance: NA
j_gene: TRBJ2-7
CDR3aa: CASKLAPVSYEQYF
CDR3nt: TGTGCCAGCAAACTAGCGCCGGTCTCCTACGAGCAGTACTTC

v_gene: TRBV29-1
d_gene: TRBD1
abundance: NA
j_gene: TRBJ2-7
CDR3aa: CSVTWDRGSSYEQYF
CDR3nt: TGCAGTGTCACCTGGGACAGGGGGTCGTCCTACGAGCAGTACTTC

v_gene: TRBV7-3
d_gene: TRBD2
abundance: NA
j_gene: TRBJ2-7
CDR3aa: CASSPGGTSQPSYEQYF
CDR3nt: TGTGCCAGCAGCCCCGGGGGGACTAGCCAACCGTCCTACGAGCAGTACTTC

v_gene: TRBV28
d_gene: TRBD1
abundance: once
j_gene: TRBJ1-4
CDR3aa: CASSGPGGDRGMELFF
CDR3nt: TGTGCCAGCAGCGGACCGGGGGGGGACAGGGGGATGGAACTGTTTTTT

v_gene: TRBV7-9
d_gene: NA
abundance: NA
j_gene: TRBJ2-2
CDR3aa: CASSLAGANTGELFF
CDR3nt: TGTGCCAGCAGCTTAGCGGGAGCGAACACCGGGGAGCTGTTTTTT

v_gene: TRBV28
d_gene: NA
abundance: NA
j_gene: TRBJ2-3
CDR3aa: CASSLDAGAGPDTQYF
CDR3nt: TGTGCCAGCAGTTTAGACGCGGGGGCAGGCCCAGATACGCAGTATTTT

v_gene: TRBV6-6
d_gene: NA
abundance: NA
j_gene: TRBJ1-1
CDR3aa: CASSYEFTEAFF
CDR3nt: TGTGCCAGCAGTTATGAGTTCACTGAAGCTTTCTTT

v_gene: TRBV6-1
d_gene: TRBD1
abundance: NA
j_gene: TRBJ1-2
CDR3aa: CASSPGGQTNYGYTF
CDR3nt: TGTGCCAGCAGCCCCGGGGGACAGACTAACTATGGCTACACCTTC

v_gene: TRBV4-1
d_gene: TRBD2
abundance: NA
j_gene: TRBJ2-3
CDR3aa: CASSQDWISGRSITDTQYF
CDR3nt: TGCGCCAGCAGCCAAGATTGGATTAGCGGGAGGTCTATTACAGATACGCAGTATTTT

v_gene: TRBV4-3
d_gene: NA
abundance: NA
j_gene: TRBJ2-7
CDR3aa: CASSQERPGSGEQYF
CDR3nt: TGCGCCAGCAGCCAAGAAAGGCCAGGGTCTGGCGAGCAGTACTTC

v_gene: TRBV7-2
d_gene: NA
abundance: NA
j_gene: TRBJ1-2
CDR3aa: CASRPESGNLNYGYTF
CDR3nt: TGTGCCAGCAGACCCGAGTCGGGGAATCTGAACTATGGCTACACCTTC

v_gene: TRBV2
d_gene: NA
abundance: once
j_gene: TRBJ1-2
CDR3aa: CASSTATYGYTF
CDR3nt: TGTGCCAGCAGTACAGCTACTTATGGCTACACCTTC

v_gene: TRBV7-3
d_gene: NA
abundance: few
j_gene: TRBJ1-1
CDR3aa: CASSLAGTQAFF
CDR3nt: TGTGCCAGCAGCTTAGCGGGGACTCAAGCTTTCTTT

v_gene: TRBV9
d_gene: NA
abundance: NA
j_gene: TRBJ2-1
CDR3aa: CASSVESTPRYNEQFF
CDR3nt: TGTGCCAGCAGCGTAGAGTCTACCCCCAGGTACAATGAGCAGTTCTTC

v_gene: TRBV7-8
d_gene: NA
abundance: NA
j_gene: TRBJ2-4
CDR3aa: CASSLERGSSFGNIQYF
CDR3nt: TGTGCCAGCAGCTTAGAACGGGGATCTAGTTTCGGAAACATTCAGTACTTC

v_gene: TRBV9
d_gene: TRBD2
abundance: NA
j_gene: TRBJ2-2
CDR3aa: CASSLGGGGDLTGELFF
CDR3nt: TGTGCCAGCAGCTTGGGCGGCGGGGGGGACCTCACCGGGGAGCTGTTTTTT

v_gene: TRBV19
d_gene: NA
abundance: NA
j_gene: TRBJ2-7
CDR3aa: CASSPGGAGGGYEQYF
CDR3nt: TGTGCCAGTAGTCCAGGTGGGGCAGGGGGAGGCTACGAGCAGTACTTC

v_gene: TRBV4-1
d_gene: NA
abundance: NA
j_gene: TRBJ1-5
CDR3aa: CASSQDGGGNQPQHF
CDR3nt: TGCGCCAGCAGCCAAGACGGGGGAGGCAATCAGCCCCAGCATTTT

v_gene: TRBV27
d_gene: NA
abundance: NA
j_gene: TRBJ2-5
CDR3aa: CASREHGGKETQYF
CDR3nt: TGTGCCAGCAGGGAACATGGGGGCAAAGAGACCCAGTACTTC

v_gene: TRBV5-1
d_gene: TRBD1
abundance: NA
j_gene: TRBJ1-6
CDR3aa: CASSPGQGKDSPLHF
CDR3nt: TGCGCCAGCAGCCCGGGACAGGGTAAAGATTCACCCCTCCACTTT

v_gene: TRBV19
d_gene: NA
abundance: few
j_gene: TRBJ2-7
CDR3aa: CASSDLLGSGSEQYF
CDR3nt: TGTGCCAGTAGTGACTTGCTAGGTTCGGGGTCCGAGCAGTACTTC

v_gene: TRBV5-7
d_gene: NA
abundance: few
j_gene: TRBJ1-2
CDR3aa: CASSPRKLTANYGYTF
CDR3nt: TGTGCCAGCAGCCCCAGGAAGCTGACAGCCAACTATGGCTACACCTTC

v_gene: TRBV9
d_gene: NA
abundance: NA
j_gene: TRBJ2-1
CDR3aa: CASSPRGSRSNEQFF
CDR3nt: TGTGCCAGCAGCCCCCGCGGGTCTAGGTCCAATGAGCAGTTCTTC

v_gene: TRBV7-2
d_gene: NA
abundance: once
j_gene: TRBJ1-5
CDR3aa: CASSLRGTSEQPQHF
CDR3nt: TGTGCCAGCAGCTTACGTGGGACATCGGAACAGCCCCAGCATTTT

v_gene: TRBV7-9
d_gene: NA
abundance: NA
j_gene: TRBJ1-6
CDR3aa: CASSTTGFNSPLHF
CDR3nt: TGTGCCAGCAGCACTACAGGTTTTAATTCACCCCTCCACTTT

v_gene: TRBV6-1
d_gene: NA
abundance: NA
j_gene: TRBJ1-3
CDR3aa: CASSAPRGFYGNTIYF
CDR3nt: TGTGCCAGCAGTGCACCCAGGGGATTCTACGGAAACACCATATATTTT

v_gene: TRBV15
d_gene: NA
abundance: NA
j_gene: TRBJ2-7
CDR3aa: CATSRDPGTLSYEQYF
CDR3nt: TGTGCCACCAGCAGAGATCCGGGGACTCTCTCCTACGAGCAGTACTTC

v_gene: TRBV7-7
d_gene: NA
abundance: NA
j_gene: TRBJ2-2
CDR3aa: CASSPTPRGAGELFF
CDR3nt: TGTGCCAGCAGCCCAACGCCCAGGGGTGCCGGGGAGCTGTTTTTT

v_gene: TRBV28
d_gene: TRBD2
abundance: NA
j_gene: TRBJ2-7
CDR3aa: CASSRALSGRTYEQYF
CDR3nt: TGTGCCAGCAGTCGAGCCCTAAGCGGGAGGACCTACGAGCAGTACTTC

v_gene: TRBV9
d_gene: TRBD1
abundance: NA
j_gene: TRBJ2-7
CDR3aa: CASSTGTGSYYEQYF
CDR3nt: TGTGCCAGCAGCACCGGGACAGGGTCTTACTACGAGCAGTACTTC

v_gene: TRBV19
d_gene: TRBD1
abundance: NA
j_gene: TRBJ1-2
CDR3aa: CASSSRTGGFSNYGYTF
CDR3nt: TGTGCCAGTAGTTCCCGGACAGGTGGTTTTTCTAACTATGGCTACACCTTC

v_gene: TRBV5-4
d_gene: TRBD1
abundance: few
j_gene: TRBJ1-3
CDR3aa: CASNRQGSGNTIYF
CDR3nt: TGTGCCAGCAACAGACAGGGCTCTGGAAACACCATATATTTT

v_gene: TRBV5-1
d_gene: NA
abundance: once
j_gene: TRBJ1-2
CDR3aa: CASSPIQGGGGYTF
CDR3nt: TGCGCCAGCAGCCCCATACAGGGCGGGGGTGGCTACACCTTC

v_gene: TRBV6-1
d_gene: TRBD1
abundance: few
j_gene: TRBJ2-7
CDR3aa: CASSAGTAYEQYF
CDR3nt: TGTGCCAGCAGTGCGGGGACAGCCTACGAGCAGTACTTC

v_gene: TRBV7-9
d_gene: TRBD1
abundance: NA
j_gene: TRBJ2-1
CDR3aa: CASIYSLRGLDEQFF
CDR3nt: TGTGCCAGCATCTATAGTCTGAGGGGGCTCGATGAGCAGTTCTTC

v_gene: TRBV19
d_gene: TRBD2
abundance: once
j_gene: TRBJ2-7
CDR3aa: CASSITASGGIYEQYF
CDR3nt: TGTGCCAGTAGTATAACTGCTAGCGGGGGGATCTACGAGCAGTACTTC

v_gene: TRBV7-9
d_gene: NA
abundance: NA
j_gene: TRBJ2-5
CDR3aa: CASSWGLQETQYF
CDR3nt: TGTGCCAGCAGCTGGGGACTTCAAGAGACCCAGTACTTC

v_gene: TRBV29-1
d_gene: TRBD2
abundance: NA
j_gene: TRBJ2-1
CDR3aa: CSVEDPEGLYNEQFF
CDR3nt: TGCAGCGTTGAAGACCCGGAGGGACTATACAATGAGCAGTTCTTC

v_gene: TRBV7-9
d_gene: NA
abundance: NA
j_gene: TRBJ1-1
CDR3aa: CSSLSRGTEAFF
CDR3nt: TGTTCCAGCTTGTCCCGGGGGACTGAAGCTTTCTTT

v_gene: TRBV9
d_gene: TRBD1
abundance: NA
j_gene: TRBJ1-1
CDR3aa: CASSDTGVTEAFF
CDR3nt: TGTGCCAGCAGCGACACAGGGGTTACTGAAGCTTTCTTT

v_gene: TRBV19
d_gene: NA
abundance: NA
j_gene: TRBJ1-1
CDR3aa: CASRAQGTEAFF
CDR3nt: TGTGCCAGTAGGGCACAGGGAACTGAAGCTTTCTTT

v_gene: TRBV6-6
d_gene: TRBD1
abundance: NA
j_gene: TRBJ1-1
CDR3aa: CASSYSTGATEAFF
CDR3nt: TGTGCCAGCAGTTACTCGACAGGGGCCACTGAAGCTTTCTTT

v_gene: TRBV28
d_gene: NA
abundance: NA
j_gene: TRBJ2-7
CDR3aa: CASSPQGTPQYF
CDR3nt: TGTGCCAGCAGTCCCCAGGGGACGCCGCAGTACTTC

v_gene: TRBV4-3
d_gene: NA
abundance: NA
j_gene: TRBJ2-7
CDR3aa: CASSQGLQGIYEQYF
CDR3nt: TGCGCCAGCAGCCAGGGACTCCAGGGTATCTACGAGCAGTACTTC

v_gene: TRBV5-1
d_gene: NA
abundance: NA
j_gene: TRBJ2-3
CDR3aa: CASSLRPASTDTQYF
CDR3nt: TGCGCCAGCAGCTTGCGTCCTGCGAGCACAGATACGCAGTATTTT

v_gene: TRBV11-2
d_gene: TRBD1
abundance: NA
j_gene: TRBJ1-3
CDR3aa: CASSPRTGQGNTIYF
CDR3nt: TGTGCCAGCAGCCCCAGGACAGGGCAGGGAAACACCATATATTTT

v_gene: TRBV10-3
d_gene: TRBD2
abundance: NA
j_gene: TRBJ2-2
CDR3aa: CAISAPTSGTTGELFF
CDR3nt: TGTGCCATCAGTGCCCCAACTAGCGGGACTACCGGGGAGCTGTTTTTT

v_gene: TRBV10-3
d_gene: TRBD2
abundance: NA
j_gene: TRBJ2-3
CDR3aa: CAISGLAGGGDTQYF
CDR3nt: TGTGCCATCAGTGGACTAGCGGGGGGAGGGGATACGCAGTATTTT

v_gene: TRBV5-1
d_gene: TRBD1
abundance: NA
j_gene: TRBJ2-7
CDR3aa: CASSLGDRGPSYEQYF
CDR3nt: TGCGCCAGCAGCTTGGGGGACAGGGGGCCCTCCTACGAGCAGTACTTC

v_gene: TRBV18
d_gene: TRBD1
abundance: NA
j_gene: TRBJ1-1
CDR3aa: CASSSDRGNTEAFF
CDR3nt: TGTGCCAGCTCATCAGACAGGGGTAACACTGAAGCTTTCTTT

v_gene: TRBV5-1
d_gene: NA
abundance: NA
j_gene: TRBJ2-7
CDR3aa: CASSFGRDTGTYEQYF
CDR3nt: TGCGCCAGCAGCTTTGGCCGGGACACTGGGACCTACGAGCAGTACTTC

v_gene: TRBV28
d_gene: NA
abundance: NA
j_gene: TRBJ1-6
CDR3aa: CASSSTVGERILTPLHF
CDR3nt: TGTGCCAGCAGTTCCACCGTGGGCGAACGGATTTTGACACCCCTCCACTTT

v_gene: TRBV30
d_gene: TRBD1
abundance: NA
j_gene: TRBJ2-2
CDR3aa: CAWTGVGGVTGELFF
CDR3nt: TGTGCCTGGACCGGGGTAGGGGGCGTCACCGGGGAGCTGTTTTTT

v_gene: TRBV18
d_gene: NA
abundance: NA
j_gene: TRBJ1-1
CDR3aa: CASSPSRTVNTEAFF
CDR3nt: TGTGCCAGCTCACCCAGCCGGACAGTGAACACTGAAGCTTTCTTT